The 21 T cell receptor beta chains in this list originate from one sample, sequenced in a study of beta chain features in type 1 diabetes. The sequenced template was cDNA made from the entire isolated RNA. Profiled with immunoSEQ multiplex PCR; TCRdb holds only in-frame clones, not every one. The sample includes 900,000 or so clones, 17% of them seen just once. Sequenced sample: naive CD4+ T cells from blood. The receptors were sampled from a woman between 18 and 30 years old in good health.

This clone was detected only a few times. Other nucleotide sequences from this sample produce the same CDR3. This sequence joins TRBV4-2 and TRBJ1-5; unclear D gene. This CDR3 is 12 amino acids long. CDR1 and CDR2 from the germline V gene are LGHNA and YNFKEQ. Trimming pared 1 base from V and 7 bases from J, leaving 5 bases between. This CDR3 reads CASSQVNQPQHF. The DNA of the CDR3 is TGTGCCAGCAGCCAAGTTAACCAGCCCCAGCATTTT.

This clone has a handful of counts. The chain has TRBV13 and TRBJ2-3, with TRBD1 identical over 8 bases. The length of the CDR3 is 16 residues. Germline CDR1 and CDR2: PRHDT and FYEKMQ (reference sequence). V lost 5 bases to trimming and J lost 0 bases; unmatched junction nucleotides: 7. DNA of the CDR3: TGTGCCAGCAGCCGACAGGGGCTGGCTAGCACAGATACGCAGTATTTT. Protein sequence: CASSRQGLASTDTQYF.

The J gene is TRBJ2-7, the V gene TRBV9; TRBD2 might be the D (6 bases). Germline lookup yields CDR1 SGDLS and CDR2 YYNGEE. V was cut by 0 bases and J by 1 base, with 11 bases left in between. The CDR3 totals 15 residues. CDR3 DNA sequence: TGTGCCAGCAGCGTAGGCGGGGAAAGTTCCTACGAGCAGTACTTC. The encoded protein is CASSVGGESSYEQYF.

The chain couples TRBV6-5 to TRBJ2-7; D is unclear. This CDR3 spans 13 amino acids. V was shortened by 5 bases and J by 8 bases, with 16 bases between the two germline ends. The germline V gene has CDR1 MNHEY and CDR2 SVGAGI. The CDR3 loop reads CASSKFDTAQQYF. The CDR3 nucleotides read TGTGCCAGCAGTAAATTCGACACCGCCCAGCAGTACTTC.

The sample holds a few counts of this clone. The chain joins TRBV5-4 to TRBJ2-1; TRBD2 is a possible D gene (6 bases). CDR1 is SGHNT, CDR2 YYREEE, per germline (reference sequence). The CDR3 has 13 residues. Trimming pared 6 bases from V and 8 bases from J, leaving 15 bases between. For the CDR3, the DNA is TGTGCCAGCAAAGGAGGGGTTCGGGATGAGCAGTTCTTC. Its translation: CASKGGVRDEQFF.

This clone has just a few counts. The gene calls are TRBV5-4 and TRBJ2-3, with D uncertain. Germline CDR1 SGHNT, CDR2 YYREEE (reference sequence). V was clipped by 8 bases and J by 0 bases, with 13 bases between them. The length of the CDR3 is 14 residues. CDR3 residues: CASGVGSSTDTQYF. CDR3 sequence (DNA): TGTGCCAGTGGGGTCGGCTCTAGCACAGATACGCAGTATTTT. The variable domain in full, completed from reference TRBV5-4 and TRBJ2-3, reads ETGVTQSPTHLIKTRGQQVTLRCSSQSGHNTVSWYQQALGQGPQFIFQYYREEENGRGNFPPRFSGLQFPNYSSELNVNALELDDSALYLCASGVGSSTDTQYFGPGTRLTVL.

The chain links TRBV5-1 to TRBJ2-5, with 7 bases aligning to TRBD2. This CDR3 spans 14 amino acids. CDR1 and CDR2 (germline): SGHRS, YFSETQ. The junction had 8 bases not matched to a gene; V was cut back by 7 bases and J by 2 bases. The CDR3 region has the DNA TGCGCCAGCCGAGCGGGGAGGGGTCAAGAGACCCAGTACTTC. Encoded protein: CASRAGRGQETQYF.

The chain links TRBV18 to TRBJ2-3; TRBD1 agrees at 8 bases. The J segment lost 2 bases and the V segment lost 3 bases, leaving 7 bases of the junction unmatched. The CDR3 loop spans 16 amino acids. From germline, CDR1 is KGHSH and CDR2 LQKENI. The CDR3 loop is CASSPLRTGFTDTQYF. Here the CDR3 DNA reads TGTGCCAGCTCACCGCTGAGGACAGGGTTCACAGATACGCAGTATTTT.

The V gene is TRBV9, the J gene TRBJ2-7; D not resolved. This CDR3 spans 16 amino acids. The V end was cut by 2 bases, the J end by 5 bases, with 20 bases between. From germline, CDR1 is SGDLS and CDR2 YYNGEE. DNA of the CDR3: TGTGCCAGCAGCGTTAGTTCGACGTTTCGCTCGGACGAGCAGTACTTC. As protein: CASSVSSTFRSDEQYF.

This clone has just a few counts. The V and J genes are TRBV6-6 and TRBJ1-5; 8 nucleotides align to TRBD1. The germline CDR1 and CDR2 sequences are MNHNY and SVGAGI (reference sequence). This CDR3 region has 14 residues. V gave up 3 bases and J gave up 5 bases; unmatched junction bases: 3. CDR3 coding DNA: TGTGCCAGCAGTTATCAGGGGGCAGATCAGCCCCAGCATTTT. It yields the protein CASSYQGADQPQHF.

This clone was observed a few times. The chain combines TRBV28 with TRBJ1-5; 7 nucleotides agree with TRBD1. V lost 6 bases to trimming and J lost 4 bases; unmatched junction nucleotides: 0. The germline CDR1 and CDR2 sequences are MDHEN and SYDVKM. There are 12 residues in the CDR3. The CDR3 region is CASRGQNQPQHF. In DNA, the CDR3 is TGTGCCAGCAGGGGACAGAATCAGCCCCAGCATTTT. The full variable domain, rest sourced from reference TRBV28 and TRBJ1-5, is DVKVTQSSRYLVKRTGEKVFLECVQDMDHENMFWYRQDPGLGLRLIYFSYDVKMKEKGDIPEGYSVSREKKERFSLILESASTNQTSMYLCASRGQNQPQHFGDGTRLSIL.

The chain combines TRBV19 with TRBJ2-2, with 10 bases matching TRBD2. The CDR3 spans 18 residues. Germline assignment: CDR1 LNHDA and CDR2 SQIVND (reference sequence). J gave up 6 bases and V 3 bases, and 13 bases lay outside the gene matches. The DNA for the CDR3 is TGTGCCAGTAGTATGTGGTTAGCGGGAGGCCTCCTCTCCGGGGAGCTGTTTTTT. Protein product: CASSMWLAGGLLSGELFF.

This clone was counted between two and nine times. The chain carries TRBV7-2 and TRBJ2-5, with unresolved D. The CDR3 covers 15 residues. From germline, CDR1 is SGHTA and CDR2 FQGNSA. V was shortened by 4 bases and J by 3 bases, with 15 bases between the two germline ends. The CDR3 protein is CASSYGRRLEETQYF. The DNA for the CDR3 is TGTGCCAGCAGCTACGGACGGAGACTTGAAGAGACCCAGTACTTC.

This clone has just a few counts. This sequence joins TRBV25-1 and TRBJ1-6, with 8 nucleotides matching TRBD1. The CDR3 has 15 amino acids. Germline V gene lookup returns CDR1 MGHDK and CDR2 SYGVNS. The ends lost 3 bases at V and 6 bases at J; junction bases unmatched: 4. The CDR3 sequence: CASSEPDRGNSPLHF. The CDR3 nucleotides read TGTGCCAGCAGTGAGCCCGACAGGGGTAATTCACCCCTCCACTTT. The variable domain in full, with the rest retrieved from reference TRBV25-1 and TRBJ1-6, is EADIYQTPRYLVIGTGKKITLECSQTMGHDKMYWYQQDPGMELHLIHYSYGVNSTEKGDLSSESTVSRIRTEHFPLTLESARPSHTSQYLCASSEPDRGNSPLHFGNGTRLTVT.

The chain couples TRBV5-1 to TRBJ2-1; possible D gene TRBD2, 6 bases. The CDR3 has 17 amino acids. Trimming took off 4 bases at V and 1 base at J, with 18 bases between the two ends. The germline V gene has CDR1 SGHRS and CDR2 YFSETQ. CDR3 in amino acids: CASSPWWRDQSYNEQFF. CDR3 nucleotides: TGCGCCAGCAGCCCTTGGTGGCGGGATCAGTCCTACAATGAGCAGTTCTTC.

As concerns this clone: The same CDR3 also results from other DNA sequences found in this sample. The gene calls are TRBV7-9 and TRBJ2-3; 8 bases map to TRBD1. Germline CDR1 and CDR2: SEHNR and FQNEAQ (reference sequence). CDR3 length: 14 amino acids. With 6 bases clipped from V and 3 bases from J, the junction kept 5 bases outside the gene matches. CDR3 region: CASSLTGGTDTQYF. The CDR3 nucleotides read TGTGCCAGCAGTCTAACAGGGGGTACAGATACGCAGTATTTT.

The chain uses TRBV28 and TRBJ2-3; no firm D call. Germline V gene lookup returns CDR1 MDHEN and CDR2 SYDVKM. V lost 3 bases and J 2 bases, leaving 12 bases between the germline ends. This CDR3 region has 15 residues. CDR3 sequence (DNA): TGTGCCAGCAGTTTTAGTTGGGGTACCACAGATACGCAGTATTTT. As protein: CASSFSWGTTDTQYF.

This clone was observed a few times. The rearrangement links TRBV10-3 to TRBJ2-7, with 8 bases identical to TRBD1. V gave up 3 bases and J gave up 6 bases; unmatched junction bases: 7. The length of the CDR3 is 14 residues. Per the germline V gene, CDR1 is ENHRY and CDR2 is SYGVKD. CDR3 sequence reads: CAISDGQGRSEQYF. Here the CDR3 DNA reads TGTGCCATCAGTGATGGACAGGGTCGCTCCGAGCAGTACTTC.

The chain couples TRBV28 to TRBJ2-5; TRBD2 aligns across 8 bases. The DNA matches TRBJ2-7 better at its end, which makes the J call doubtful. The CDR3 sequence is 12 residues long. CDR1 MDHEN and CDR2 SYDVKM come from the germline V gene. The CDR3 sequence: CASTRAGAEQYF. In nucleotides, the CDR3 is TGTGCCAGCACTCGAGCGGGAGCCGAGCAGTACTTC.

This clone was counted a few times. V is TRBV29-1 and J is TRBJ2-7; the match to TRBD2 covers 8 bases. Unmatched junction bases numbered 5, after V lost 7 bases and J lost 3 bases. This CDR3 contains 12 residues. Per germline, CDR1 SQVTM and CDR2 ANQGSEA. CDR3 sequence (DNA): TGCAGCGCCTCCGGGACTAGCTACGAGCAGTACTTC. It translates to CSASGTSYEQYF.

The genes are TRBV10-3 and TRBJ2-6; TRBD2 might be the D (6 bases). Trimming removed 4 bases at V and 1 base at J, with 11 bases between. The length of the CDR3 is 16 residues. Germline CDR1 reads ENHRY; CDR2 reads SYGVKD. CDR3 in DNA: TGTGCCATCAGTGGGGGAGGCGGGTCTGGGGCCAACGTCCTGACTTTC. Amino acids: CAISGGGGSGANVLTF.